This T cell receptor (beta chain) was observed in a study of shared clonotypes between healthy human individuals. The overall study: Per donor, three plates held CD4 naive cells, three held CD4 memory, two held CD8 naive and one held CD8 memory.

For this clone: What it recognizes is unknown.

A CD45RA-negative memory subset and a CD45RA+ naive subset were separated from the CD4+ cells. The repertoire was sequenced with immunoSEQ multiplex PCR; TCRdb's copy has only in-frame clones and lacks some. The sample has hundreds of thousands of clones, about 78% seen once. Points from the study as a whole: An anticipated effect of sequencing depth on clonotype sharing among donors was recognized.

This CDR3 region has 18 residues. The V gene's germline CDR1 is SEHNR and CDR2 FQNEAQ (reference sequence). Trimming cost V 4 bases and J 1 base; bases outside gene matches: 11. The V gene is TRBV7-9, the J gene TRBJ2-1; 9 bases are shared with TRBD2. This receptor was taken from a woman aged 30 to 39 in good health. Sequenced input: memory CD4+ T cells sorted from blood. Stated subset: CD45RA-negative fraction. CDR3 bases: TGTGCCAGCAGCTCGCGTGACAGCGGGAGGAGTTCCTACAATGAGCAGTTCTTC. Translated, it gives CASSSRDSGRSSYNEQFF.